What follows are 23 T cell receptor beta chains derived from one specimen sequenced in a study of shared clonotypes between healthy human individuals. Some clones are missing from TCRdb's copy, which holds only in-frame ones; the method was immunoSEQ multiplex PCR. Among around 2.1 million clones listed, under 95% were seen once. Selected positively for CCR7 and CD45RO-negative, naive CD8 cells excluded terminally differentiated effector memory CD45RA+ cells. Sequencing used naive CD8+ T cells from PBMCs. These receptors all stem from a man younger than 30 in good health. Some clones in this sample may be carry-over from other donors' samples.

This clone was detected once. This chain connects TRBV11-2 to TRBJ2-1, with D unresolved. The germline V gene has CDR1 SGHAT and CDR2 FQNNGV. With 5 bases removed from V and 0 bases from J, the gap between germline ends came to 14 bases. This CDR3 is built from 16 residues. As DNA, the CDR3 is TGTGCCAGCAGCACGCCGCGAATTAGCTCCTACAATGAGCAGTTCTTC. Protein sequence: CASSTPRISSYNEQFF. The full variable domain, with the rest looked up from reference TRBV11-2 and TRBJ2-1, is EAGVAQSPRYKIIEKRQSVAFWCNPISGHATLYWYQQILGQGPKLLIQFQNNGVVDDSQLPKDRFSAERLKGVDSTLKIQPAKLEDSAVYLCASSTPRISSYNEQFFGPGTRLTVL.

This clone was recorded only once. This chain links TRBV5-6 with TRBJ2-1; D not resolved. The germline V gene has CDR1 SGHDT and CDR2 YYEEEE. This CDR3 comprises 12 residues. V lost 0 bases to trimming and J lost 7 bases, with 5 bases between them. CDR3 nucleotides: TGTGCCAGCAGCTTGGCCCTGAATGAGCAGTTCTTC. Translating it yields CASSLALNEQFF.

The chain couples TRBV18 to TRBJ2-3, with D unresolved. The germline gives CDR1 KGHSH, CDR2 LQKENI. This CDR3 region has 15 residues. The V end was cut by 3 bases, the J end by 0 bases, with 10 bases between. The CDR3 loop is CASSPADTSTDTQYF. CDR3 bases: TGTGCCAGCTCACCTGCCGACACTAGCACAGATACGCAGTATTTT.

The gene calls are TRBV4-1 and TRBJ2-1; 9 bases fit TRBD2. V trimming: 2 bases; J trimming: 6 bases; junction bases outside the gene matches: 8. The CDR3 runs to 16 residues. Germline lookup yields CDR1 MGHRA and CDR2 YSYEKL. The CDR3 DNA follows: TGCGCCAGCAGCCAATTTGGACTAGCGAGTAGCAATGAGCAGTTCTTC. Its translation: CASSQFGLASSNEQFF.

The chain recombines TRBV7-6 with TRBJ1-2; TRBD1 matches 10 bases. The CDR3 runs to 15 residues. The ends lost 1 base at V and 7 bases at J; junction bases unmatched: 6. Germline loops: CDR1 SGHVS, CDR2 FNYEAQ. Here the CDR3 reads CASSLDWTGGAGYTF. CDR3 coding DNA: TGTGCCAGCAGCTTAGACTGGACAGGGGGAGCTGGCTACACCTTC.

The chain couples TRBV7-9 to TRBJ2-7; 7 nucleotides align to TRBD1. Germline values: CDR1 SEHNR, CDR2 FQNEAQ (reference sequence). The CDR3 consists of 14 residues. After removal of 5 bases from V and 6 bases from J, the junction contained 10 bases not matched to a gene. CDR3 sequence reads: CASSRDRIAAEQYF. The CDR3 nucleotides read TGTGCCAGCAGCCGGGACAGAATCGCGGCCGAGCAGTACTTC.

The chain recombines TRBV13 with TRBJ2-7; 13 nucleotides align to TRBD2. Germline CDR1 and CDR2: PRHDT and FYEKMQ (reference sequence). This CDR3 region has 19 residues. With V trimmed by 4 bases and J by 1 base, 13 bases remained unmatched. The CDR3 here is CASSSGLAGFGQYSYEQYF. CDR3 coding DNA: TGTGCCAGCAGCTCGGGACTAGCGGGGTTCGGACAATATTCCTACGAGCAGTACTTC.

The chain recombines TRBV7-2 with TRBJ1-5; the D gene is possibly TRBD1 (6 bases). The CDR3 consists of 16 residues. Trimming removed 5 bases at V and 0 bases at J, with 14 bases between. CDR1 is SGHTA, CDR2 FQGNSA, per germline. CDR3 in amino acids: CASSPVGGLSNQPQHF. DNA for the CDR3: TGTGCCAGCAGCCCCGTCGGGGGGCTTAGCAATCAGCCCCAGCATTTT.

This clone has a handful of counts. For the CDR3, the DNA is TGTGCCAGCAGCTTAGTCGATGGGTGGGCCACTGAAGCTTTCTTT. Amino acids: CASSLVDGWATEAFF. The chain recombines TRBV7-9 with TRBJ1-1; no firm D call. The CDR3 is 15 residues long. Trimming took off 1 base at V and 4 bases at J, with 13 bases between the two ends. Germline V gene sequence: CDR1 SEHNR, CDR2 FQNEAQ (reference sequence).

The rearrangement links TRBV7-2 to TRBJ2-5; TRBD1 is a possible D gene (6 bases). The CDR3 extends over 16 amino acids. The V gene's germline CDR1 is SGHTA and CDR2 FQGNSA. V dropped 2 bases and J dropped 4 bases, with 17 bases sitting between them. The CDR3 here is CASSLYAAGVLETQYF. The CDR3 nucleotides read TGTGCCAGCAGCTTATACGCGGCAGGGGTGTTAGAGACCCAGTACTTC. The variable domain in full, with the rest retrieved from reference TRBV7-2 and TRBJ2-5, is GAGVSQSPSNKVTEKGKDVELRCDPISGHTALYWYRQSLGQGLEFLIYFQGNSAPDKSGLPSDRFSAERTGGSVSTLTIQRTQQEDSAVYLCASSLYAAGVLETQYFGPGTRLLVL.

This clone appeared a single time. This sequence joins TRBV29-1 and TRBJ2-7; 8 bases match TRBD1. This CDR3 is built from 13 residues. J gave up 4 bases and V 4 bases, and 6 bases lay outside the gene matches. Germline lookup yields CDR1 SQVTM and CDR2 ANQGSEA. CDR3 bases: TGCAGCGTTGTAGGACAGGGTATGTACGAGCAGTACTTC. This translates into CSVVGQGMYEQYF.

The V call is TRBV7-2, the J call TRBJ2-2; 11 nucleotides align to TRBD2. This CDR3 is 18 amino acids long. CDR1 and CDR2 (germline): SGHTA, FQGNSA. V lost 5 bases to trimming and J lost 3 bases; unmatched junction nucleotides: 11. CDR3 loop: CASSTLAGVSLYTGELFF. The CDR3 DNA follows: TGTGCCAGCAGCACACTAGCGGGAGTGTCTCTATACACCGGGGAGCTGTTTTTT.

The CDR3 nucleotides read TGTGCCAGCAGTGAAGCCCATCTAAAGGGGTATGGCTACACCTTC. This gives the protein CASSEAHLKGYGYTF. The rearrangement links TRBV6-1 to TRBJ1-2; tentative D call: TRBD1 (5 bases). CDR3 length: 15 amino acids. The V and J ends lost 0 bases and 5 bases respectively, with 13 bases between them. CDR1 and CDR2 from the germline V gene are MNHNS and SASEGT.

CDR3: CASIRTSSGSARNEQFF. The CDR3 DNA follows: TGTGCCAGCATCCGAACCTCTAGCGGATCGGCTAGGAATGAGCAGTTCTTC. The chain combines TRBV7-3 with TRBJ2-1, with TRBD2 matching 7 bases. Germline CDR1 and CDR2: SGHTA and FQGTGA. The CDR3 consists of 17 residues. V was clipped by 7 bases and J by 7 bases; unmatched bases: 19.

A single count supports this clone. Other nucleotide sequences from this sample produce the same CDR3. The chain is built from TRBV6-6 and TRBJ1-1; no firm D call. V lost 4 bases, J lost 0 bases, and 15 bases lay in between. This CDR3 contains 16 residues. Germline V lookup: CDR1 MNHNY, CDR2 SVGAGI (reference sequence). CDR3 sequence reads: CASSFGSGRLNTEAFF. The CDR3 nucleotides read TGTGCCAGCAGTTTTGGTAGTGGCCGATTGAACACTGAAGCTTTCTTT.

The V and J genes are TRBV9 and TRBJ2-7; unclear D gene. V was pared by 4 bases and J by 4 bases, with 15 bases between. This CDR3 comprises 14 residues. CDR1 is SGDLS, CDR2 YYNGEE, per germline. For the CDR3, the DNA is TGTGCCAGCAGCCCCCAAGACTTTAAATACGAGCAGTACTTC. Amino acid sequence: CASSPQDFKYEQYF. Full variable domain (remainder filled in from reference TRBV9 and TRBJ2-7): DSGVTQTPKHLITATGQRVTLRCSPRSGDLSVYWYQQSLDQGLQFLIQYYNGEERAKGNILERFSAQQFPDLHSELNLSSLELGDSALYFCASSPQDFKYEQYFGPGTRLTVT.

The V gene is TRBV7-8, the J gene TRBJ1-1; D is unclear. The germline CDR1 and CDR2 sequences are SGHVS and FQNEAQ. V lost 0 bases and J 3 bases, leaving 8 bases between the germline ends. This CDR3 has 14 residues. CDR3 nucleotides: TGTGCCAGCAGCTTAGCACGGTCAGACACTGAAGCTTTCTTT. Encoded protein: CASSLARSDTEAFF.

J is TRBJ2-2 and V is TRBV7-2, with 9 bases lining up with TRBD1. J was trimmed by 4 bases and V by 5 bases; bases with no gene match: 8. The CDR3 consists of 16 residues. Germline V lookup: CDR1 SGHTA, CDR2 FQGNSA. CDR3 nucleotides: TGTGCCAGCAGCCCCGGGACAGGGCCGACCACCGGGGAGCTGTTTTTT. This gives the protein CASSPGTGPTTGELFF.

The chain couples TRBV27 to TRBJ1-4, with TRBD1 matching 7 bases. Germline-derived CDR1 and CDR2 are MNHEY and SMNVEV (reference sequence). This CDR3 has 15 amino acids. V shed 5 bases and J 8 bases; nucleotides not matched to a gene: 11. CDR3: CASSAQTGRDEKLFF. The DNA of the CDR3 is TGTGCCAGCAGTGCGCAGACAGGGAGAGACGAAAAACTGTTTTTT.

The CDR3 sequence is CASSPGGPHEQYF. DNA of the CDR3: TGTGCCAGCAGCCCCGGGGGCCCCCACGAGCAGTACTTC. This rearrangement joins TRBV9 to TRBJ2-7; D is tentatively TRBD1 or TRBD2 (6 bases each). The germline V and J ends were trimmed by 4 bases and 5 bases, with 13 bases remaining between them. This CDR3 spans 13 amino acids. Germline values: CDR1 SGDLS, CDR2 YYNGEE.

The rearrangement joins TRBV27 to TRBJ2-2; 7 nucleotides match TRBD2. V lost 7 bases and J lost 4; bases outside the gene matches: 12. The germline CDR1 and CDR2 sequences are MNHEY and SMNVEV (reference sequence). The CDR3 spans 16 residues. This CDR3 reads CASTLGGRSGTGELFF. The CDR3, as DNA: TGTGCCAGCACCCTCGGGGGGAGGAGCGGCACCGGGGAGCTGTTTTTT.

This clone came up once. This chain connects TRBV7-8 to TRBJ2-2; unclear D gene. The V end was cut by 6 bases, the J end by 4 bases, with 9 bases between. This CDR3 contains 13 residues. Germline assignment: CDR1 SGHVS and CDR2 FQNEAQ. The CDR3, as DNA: TGTGCCAGCAGGAAGTCGGGCACCGGGGAGCTGTTTTTT. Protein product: CASRKSGTGELFF.

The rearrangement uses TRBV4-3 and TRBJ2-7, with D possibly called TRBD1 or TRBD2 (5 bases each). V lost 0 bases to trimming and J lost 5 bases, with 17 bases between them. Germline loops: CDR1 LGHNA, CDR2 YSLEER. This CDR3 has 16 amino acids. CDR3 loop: CASSQDGAGLGDEQYF. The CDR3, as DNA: TGCGCCAGCAGCCAAGATGGGGCAGGGTTGGGAGACGAGCAGTACTTC.